This entry describes one TCR beta chain. Germline-derived CDR1 and CDR2 are MNHEY and SVGEGT. This CDR3 has 15 amino acids. V gave up 2 bases and J gave up 1 base, with 9 bases separating them. The data derive from a study of blood T cell repertoires in COVID-19. Study context: PBMCs, B-cell-depleted T cells, or T cells were the source of the cDNA or gDNA that made up the material.

The protocol was immunoSEQ multiplex PCR, while the TCRdb copy is restricted to in-frame clones and leaves out a portion. The table has approximately 140,000 clones, roughly 87% seen once; the top ten hold approximately 3.7%. This TCR derives from a woman aged 40 to 49 who had been exposed to COVID-19. Sequencing was performed on PBMCs or T cells enriched from blood (not recorded which). The chain couples TRBV6-2 or TRBV6-3 to TRBJ1-5; D unclear. The CDR3 DNA reads as TGTGCCAGCAGTTACACTAGGAGCAGCAATCAGCCCCAGCATTTT. It yields the protein CASSYTRSSNQPQHF.